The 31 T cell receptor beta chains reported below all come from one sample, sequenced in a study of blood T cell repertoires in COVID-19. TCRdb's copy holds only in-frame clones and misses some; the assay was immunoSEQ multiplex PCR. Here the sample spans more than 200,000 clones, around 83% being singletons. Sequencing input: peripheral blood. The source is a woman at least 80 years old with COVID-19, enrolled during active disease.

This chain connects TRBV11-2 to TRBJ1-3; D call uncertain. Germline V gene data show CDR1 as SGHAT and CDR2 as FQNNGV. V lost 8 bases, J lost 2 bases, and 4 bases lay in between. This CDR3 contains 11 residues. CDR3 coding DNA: TGTGCCAGCGAGGCTGGAAACACCATATATTTT. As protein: CASEAGNTIYF.

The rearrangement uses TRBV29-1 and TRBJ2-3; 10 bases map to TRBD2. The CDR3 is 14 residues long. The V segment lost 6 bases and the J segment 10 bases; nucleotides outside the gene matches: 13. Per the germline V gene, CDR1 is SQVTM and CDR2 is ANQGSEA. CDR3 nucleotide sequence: TGCAGCGTAACCGGGACTAGCGCCCTTGGGGCGCAGTATTTT. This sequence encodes CSVTGTSALGAQYF.

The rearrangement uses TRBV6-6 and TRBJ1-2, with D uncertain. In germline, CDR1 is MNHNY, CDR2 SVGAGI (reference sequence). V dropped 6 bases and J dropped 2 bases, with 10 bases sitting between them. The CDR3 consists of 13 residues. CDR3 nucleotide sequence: TGTGCCAGCAGCCACGGTCAAAACTATGGCTACACCTTC. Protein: CASSHGQNYGYTF.

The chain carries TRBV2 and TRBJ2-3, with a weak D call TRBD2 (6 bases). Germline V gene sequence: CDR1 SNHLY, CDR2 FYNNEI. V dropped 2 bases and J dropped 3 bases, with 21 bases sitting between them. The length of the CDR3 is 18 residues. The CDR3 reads CASSEYLGGGSGTDTQYF. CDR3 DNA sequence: TGTGCCAGCAGTGAATATCTGGGGGGAGGTTCGGGGACAGATACGCAGTATTTT.

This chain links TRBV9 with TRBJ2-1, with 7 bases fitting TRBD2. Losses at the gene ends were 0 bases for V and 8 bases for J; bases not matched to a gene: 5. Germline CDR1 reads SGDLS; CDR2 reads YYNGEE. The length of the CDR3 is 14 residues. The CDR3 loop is CASSVDREVYEQFF. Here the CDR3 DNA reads TGTGCCAGCAGCGTAGACCGGGAGGTCTATGAGCAGTTCTTC. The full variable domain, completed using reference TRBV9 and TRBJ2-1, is DSGVTQTPKHLITATGQRVTLRCSPRSGDLSVYWYQQSLDQGLQFLIQYYNGEERAKGNILERFSAQQFPDLHSELNLSSLELGDSALYFCASSVDREVYEQFFGPGTRLTVL.

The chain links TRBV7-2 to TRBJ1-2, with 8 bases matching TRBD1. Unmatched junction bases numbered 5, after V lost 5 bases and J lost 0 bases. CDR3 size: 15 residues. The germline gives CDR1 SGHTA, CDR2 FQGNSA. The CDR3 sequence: CASSPADRANYGYTF. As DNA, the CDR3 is TGTGCCAGCAGCCCCGCGGACAGGGCTAACTATGGCTACACCTTC. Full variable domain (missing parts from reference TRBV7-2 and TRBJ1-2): GAGVSQSPSNKVTEKGKDVELRCDPISGHTALYWYRQSLGQGLEFLIYFQGNSAPDKSGLPSDRFSAERTGGSVSTLTIQRTQQEDSAVYLCASSPADRANYGYTFGSGTRLTVV.

CDR3 residues: CASSLRQAAGNTIYF. In DNA form, the CDR3 reads TGTGCCAGCAGCTTAAGGCAGGCAGCTGGAAACACCATATATTTT. The chain uses TRBV7-8 and TRBJ1-3; D gene unclear. V lost 2 bases to trimming and J lost 2 bases, with 10 bases between them. Per germline, CDR1 SGHVS and CDR2 FQNEAQ. This CDR3 region has 15 residues.

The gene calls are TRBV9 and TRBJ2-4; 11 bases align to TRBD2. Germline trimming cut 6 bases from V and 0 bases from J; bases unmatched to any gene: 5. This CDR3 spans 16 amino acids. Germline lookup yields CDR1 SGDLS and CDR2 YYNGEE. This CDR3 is CASTLAGGLAKNIQYF. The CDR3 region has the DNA TGTGCCAGCACCCTAGCGGGGGGCCTAGCCAAAAACATTCAGTACTTC. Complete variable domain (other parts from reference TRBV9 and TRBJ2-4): DSGVTQTPKHLITATGQRVTLRCSPRSGDLSVYWYQQSLDQGLQFLIQYYNGEERAKGNILERFSAQQFPDLHSELNLSSLELGDSALYFCASTLAGGLAKNIQYFGAGTRLSVL.

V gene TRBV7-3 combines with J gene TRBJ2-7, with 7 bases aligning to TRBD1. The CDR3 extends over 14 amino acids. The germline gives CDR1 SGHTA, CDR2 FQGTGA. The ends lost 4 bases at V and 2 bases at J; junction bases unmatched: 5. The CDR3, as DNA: TGTGCCAGCAGCTCCAGGGGGACGCCCTACGAGCAGTACTTC. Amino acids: CASSSRGTPYEQYF.

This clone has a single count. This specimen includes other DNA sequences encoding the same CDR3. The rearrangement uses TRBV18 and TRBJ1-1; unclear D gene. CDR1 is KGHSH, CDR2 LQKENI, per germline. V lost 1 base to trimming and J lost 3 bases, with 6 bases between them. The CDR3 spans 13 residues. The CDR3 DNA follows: TGTGCCAGCTCACCACGGGAGGACACTGAAGCTTTCTTT. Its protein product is CASSPREDTEAFF.

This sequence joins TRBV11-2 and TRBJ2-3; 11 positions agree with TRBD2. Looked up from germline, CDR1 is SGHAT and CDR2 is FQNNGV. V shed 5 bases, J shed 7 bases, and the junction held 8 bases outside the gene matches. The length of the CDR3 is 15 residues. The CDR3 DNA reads TGTGCCAGCAGCCCATTAGCGGGAGGGCCGTATACGCAGTATTTT. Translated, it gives CASSPLAGGPYTQYF.

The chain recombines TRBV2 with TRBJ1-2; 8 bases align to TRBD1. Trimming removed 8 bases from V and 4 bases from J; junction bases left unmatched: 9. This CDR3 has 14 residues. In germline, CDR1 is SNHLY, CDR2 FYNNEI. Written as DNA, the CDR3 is TGTGCCAGCTCCGATTCCGGGACAGGCTATGGCTACACCTTC. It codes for CASSDSGTGYGYTF.

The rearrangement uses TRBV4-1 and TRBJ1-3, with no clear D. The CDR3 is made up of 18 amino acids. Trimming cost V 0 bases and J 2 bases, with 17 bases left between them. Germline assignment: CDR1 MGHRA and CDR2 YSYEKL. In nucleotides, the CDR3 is TGCGCCAGCAGCCAAGATCCGTCGGGAAGGGCGGCTGGAAACACCATATATTTT. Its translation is CASSQDPSGRAAGNTIYF.

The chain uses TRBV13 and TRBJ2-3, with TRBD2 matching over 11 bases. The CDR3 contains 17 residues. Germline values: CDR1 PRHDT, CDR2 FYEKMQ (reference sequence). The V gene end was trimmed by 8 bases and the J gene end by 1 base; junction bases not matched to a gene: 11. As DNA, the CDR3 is TGTGCCAGCGACACCGGGACTAGCGGTTCAGGCACAGATACGCAGTATTTT. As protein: CASDTGTSGSGTDTQYF.

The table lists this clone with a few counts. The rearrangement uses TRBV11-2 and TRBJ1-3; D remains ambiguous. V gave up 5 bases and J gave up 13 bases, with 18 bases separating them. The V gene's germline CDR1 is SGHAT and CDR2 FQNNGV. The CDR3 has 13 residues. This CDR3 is CASSPGPRRGIYF. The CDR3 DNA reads TGTGCCAGCAGCCCCGGCCCGCGACGAGGGATATATTTT.

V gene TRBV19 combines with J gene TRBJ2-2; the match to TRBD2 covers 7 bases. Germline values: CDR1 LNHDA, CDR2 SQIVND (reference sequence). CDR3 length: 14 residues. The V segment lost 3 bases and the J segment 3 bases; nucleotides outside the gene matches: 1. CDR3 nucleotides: TGTGCCAGTAGTATGGGGGGGGACACCGGGGAGCTGTTTTTT. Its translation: CASSMGGDTGELFF.

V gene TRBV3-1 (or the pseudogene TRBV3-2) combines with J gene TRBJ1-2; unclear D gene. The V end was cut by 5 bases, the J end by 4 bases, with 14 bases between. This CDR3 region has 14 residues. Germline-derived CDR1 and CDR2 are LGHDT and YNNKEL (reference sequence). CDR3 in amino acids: CASSSRGRVYGYTF. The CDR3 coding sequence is TGTGCCAGCAGCTCGAGAGGGCGGGTCTATGGCTACACCTTC.

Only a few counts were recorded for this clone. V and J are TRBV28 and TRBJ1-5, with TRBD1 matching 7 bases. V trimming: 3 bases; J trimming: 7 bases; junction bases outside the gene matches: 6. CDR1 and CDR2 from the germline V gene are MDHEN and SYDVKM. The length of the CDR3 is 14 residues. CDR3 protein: CASSFGQARQPQHF. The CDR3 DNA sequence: TGTGCCAGCAGTTTCGGACAGGCGAGGCAGCCCCAGCATTTT.

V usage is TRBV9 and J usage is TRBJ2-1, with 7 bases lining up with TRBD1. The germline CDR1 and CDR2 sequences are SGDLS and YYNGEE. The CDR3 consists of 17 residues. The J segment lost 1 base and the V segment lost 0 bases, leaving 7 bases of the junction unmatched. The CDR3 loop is CASSVDSGTVSYNEQFF. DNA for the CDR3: TGTGCCAGCAGCGTAGACTCCGGGACAGTATCCTACAATGAGCAGTTCTTC.

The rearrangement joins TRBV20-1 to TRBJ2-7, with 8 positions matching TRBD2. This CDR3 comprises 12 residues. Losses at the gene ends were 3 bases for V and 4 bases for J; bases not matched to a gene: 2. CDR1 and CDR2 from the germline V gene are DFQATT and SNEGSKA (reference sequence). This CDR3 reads CSASRGGYEQYF. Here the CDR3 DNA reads TGCAGTGCTAGTCGGGGGGGGTACGAGCAGTACTTC.

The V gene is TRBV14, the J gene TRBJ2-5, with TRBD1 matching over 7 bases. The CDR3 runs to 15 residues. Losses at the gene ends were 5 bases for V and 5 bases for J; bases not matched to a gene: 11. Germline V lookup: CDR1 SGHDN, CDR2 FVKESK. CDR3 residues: CASSAYRGVGETQYF. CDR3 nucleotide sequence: TGTGCCAGCAGCGCTTACAGGGGAGTAGGGGAGACCCAGTACTTC.

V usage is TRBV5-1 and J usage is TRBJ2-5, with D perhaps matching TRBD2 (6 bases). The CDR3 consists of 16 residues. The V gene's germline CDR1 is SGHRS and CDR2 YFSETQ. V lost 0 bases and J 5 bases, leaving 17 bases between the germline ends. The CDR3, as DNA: TGCGCCAGCAGCTTGGAATTCGGGGGTTTGAGGGAGACCCAGTACTTC. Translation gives CASSLEFGGLRETQYF.

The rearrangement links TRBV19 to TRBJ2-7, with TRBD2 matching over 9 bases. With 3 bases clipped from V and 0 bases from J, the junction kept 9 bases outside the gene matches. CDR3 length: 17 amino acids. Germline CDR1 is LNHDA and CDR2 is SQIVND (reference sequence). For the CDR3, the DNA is TGTGCCAGTAGTATTAAGGGTTCGACTAGCGGCTCCTACGAGCAGTACTTC. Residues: CASSIKGSTSGSYEQYF.

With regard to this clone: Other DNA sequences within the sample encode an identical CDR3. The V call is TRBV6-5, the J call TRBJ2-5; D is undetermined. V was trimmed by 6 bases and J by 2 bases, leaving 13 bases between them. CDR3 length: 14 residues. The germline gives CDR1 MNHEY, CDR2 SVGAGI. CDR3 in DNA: TGTGCCAGCAGACCCCCTAGATTACAAGAGACCCAGTACTTC. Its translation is CASRPPRLQETQYF.

The chain's CDR3 is CASSSGANTEAFF. CDR3 nucleotides: TGTGCCAGCAGCTCGGGAGCGAACACTGAAGCTTTCTTT. The rearrangement links TRBV7-9 to TRBJ1-1; D is unresolved. V was shortened by 4 bases and J by 1 base, with 7 bases between the two germline ends. Germline lookup yields CDR1 SEHNR and CDR2 FQNEAQ (reference sequence). The CDR3 runs to 13 residues.

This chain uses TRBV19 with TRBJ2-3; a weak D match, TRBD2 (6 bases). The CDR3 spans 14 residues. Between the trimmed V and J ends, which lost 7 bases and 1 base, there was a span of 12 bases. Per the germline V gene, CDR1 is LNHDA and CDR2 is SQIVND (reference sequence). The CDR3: CASKERRGTDTQYF. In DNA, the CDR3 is TGTGCCAGTAAGGAGAGGAGGGGCACAGATACGCAGTATTTT.

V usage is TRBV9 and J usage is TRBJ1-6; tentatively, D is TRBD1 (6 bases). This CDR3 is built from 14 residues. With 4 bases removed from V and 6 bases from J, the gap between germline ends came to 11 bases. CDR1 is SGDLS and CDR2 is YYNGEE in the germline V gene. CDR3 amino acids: CASSPYRVNSPLHF. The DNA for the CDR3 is TGTGCCAGCAGCCCTTACAGGGTTAATTCACCCCTCCACTTT.

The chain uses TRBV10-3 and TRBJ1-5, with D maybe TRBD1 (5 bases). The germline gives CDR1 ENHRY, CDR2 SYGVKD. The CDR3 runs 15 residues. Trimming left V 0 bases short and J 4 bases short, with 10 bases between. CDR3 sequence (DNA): TGTGCCATCAGTGAGTCGTCTGGGACTAATCAGCCCCAGCATTTT. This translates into CAISESSGTNQPQHF.

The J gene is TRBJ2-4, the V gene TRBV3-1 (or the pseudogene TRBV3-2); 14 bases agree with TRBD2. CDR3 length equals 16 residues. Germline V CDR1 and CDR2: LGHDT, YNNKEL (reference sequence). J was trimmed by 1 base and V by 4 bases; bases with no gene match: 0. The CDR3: CASSRTSGGAKNIQYF. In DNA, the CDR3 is TGTGCCAGCAGCCGGACTAGCGGGGGGGCCAAAAACATTCAGTACTTC.

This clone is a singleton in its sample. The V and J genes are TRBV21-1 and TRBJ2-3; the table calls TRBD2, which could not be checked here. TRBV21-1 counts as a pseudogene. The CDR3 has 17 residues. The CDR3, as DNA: TGTGCCAGCAGCAAAGTTTGTCTAGCGGGTTTCACAGATACGCAGTATTTT. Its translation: CASSKVCLAGFTDTQYF.

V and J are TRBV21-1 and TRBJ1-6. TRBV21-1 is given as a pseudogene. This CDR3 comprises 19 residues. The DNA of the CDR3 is TGTGCCAGCAGCAAAAAAGAACCCCCCCCGGGCTCCTATAATTCACCCCTCCACTTT. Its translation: CASSKKEPPPGSYNSPLHF.